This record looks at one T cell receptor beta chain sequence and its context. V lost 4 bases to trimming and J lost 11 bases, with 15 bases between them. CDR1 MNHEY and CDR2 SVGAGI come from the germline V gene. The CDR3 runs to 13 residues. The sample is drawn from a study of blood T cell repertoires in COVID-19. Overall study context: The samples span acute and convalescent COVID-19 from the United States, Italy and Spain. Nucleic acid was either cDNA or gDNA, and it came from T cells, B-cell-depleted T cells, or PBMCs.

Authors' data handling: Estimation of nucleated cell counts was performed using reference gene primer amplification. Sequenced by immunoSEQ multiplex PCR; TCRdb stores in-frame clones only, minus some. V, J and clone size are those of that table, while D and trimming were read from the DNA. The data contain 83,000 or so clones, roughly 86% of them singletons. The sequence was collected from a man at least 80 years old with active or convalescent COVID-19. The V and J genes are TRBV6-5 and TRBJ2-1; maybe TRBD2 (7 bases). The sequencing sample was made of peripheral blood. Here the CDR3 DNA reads TGTGCCAGCAGTTTCGAGGGGGGGCGAAAGCAGTTCTTC. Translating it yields CASSFEGGRKQFF.